These 28 T cell receptor beta chains were sequenced from one sample in a study of shared clonotypes between healthy human individuals. The table came from immunoSEQ multiplex PCR; TCRdb's copy has only in-frame clones and leaves some out. Counted here are 2 million to 2.5 million clones, just over 90% occurring once; the ten biggest clones make up under 0.45%. The sample consisted of naive CD4+ T cells from PBMCs. As to subset: CD45RA+ positively selected. Source of these receptors: a man between 18 and 35 years old in good health. Some clones in this sample may be carry-over from other donors' samples.

The chain combines TRBV19 with TRBJ2-2, with no clear D. The germline V gene has CDR1 LNHDA and CDR2 SQIVND (reference sequence). The CDR3 runs to 13 residues. Trimming removed 7 bases from V and 4 bases from J, with 10 bases in between. The CDR3 region has the DNA TGTGCCAGTACCTCACCGACCACCGGGGAGCTGTTTTTT. Encoded protein: CASTSPTTGELFF. Together with reference TRBV19 and TRBJ2-2, the CDR3 gives the full variable domain: DGGITQSPKYLFRKEGQNVTLSCEQNLNHDAMYWYRQDPGQGLRLIYYSQIVNDFQKGDIAEGYSVSREKKESFPLTVTSAQKNPTAFYLCASTSPTTGELFFGEGSRLTVL.

This clone was seen just once. J is TRBJ2-1 and V is TRBV10-3; the D is unclear. The CDR3 runs 12 residues. Trimming shortened V by 6 bases and J by 9 bases, and 12 bases separated the two germline ends. Germline CDR1 reads ENHRY; CDR2 reads SYGVKD. The DNA for the CDR3 is TGTGCCATCAGGAGACCCAACGGTGAGCAGTTCTTC. Its translation: CAIRRPNGEQFF.

The chain recombines TRBV29-1 with TRBJ2-7, with D perhaps assigned TRBD1 or TRBD2 (5 bases each). In germline, CDR1 is SQVTM, CDR2 ANQGSEA. There are 16 residues in the CDR3. V shed 4 bases and J shed 3 bases, with 22 bases lying between them. The CDR3 region is CSVVLGTPRHLYEQYF. The CDR3 nucleotides are TGCAGCGTTGTCCTCGGGACCCCCCGTCACCTCTACGAGCAGTACTTC.

The rearrangement links TRBV5-6 to TRBJ1-2, with a weak D call TRBD1 (6 bases). Trimming left V 0 bases short and J 8 bases short, with 11 bases between. Germline CDR1 and CDR2: SGHDT and YYEEEE. This CDR3 has 13 residues. Written as DNA, the CDR3 is TGTGCCAGCAGCTTGGAAGGGGGTATAGGCTACACCTTC. Residues: CASSLEGGIGYTF. The full variable domain, rest sourced from reference TRBV5-6 and TRBJ1-2, is DAGVTQSPTHLIKTRGQQVTLRCSPKSGHDTVSWYQQALGQGPQFIFQYYEEEERQRGNFPDRFSGHQFPNYSSELNVNALLLGDSALYLCASSLEGGIGYTFGSGTRLTVV.

The gene calls are TRBV2 and TRBJ1-5; D not certain. V lost 8 bases to trimming and J lost 0 bases, with 20 bases between them. The CDR3 is made up of 17 amino acids. Germline V gene sequence: CDR1 SNHLY, CDR2 FYNNEI. The CDR3 spells CASGRIPSPNSNQPQHF. In DNA, the CDR3 is TGTGCCAGCGGCAGGATACCTTCTCCAAATAGCAATCAGCCCCAGCATTTT.

CDR3 sequence reads: CASSVGLVSREQYF. CDR3 nucleotide sequence: TGTGCCAGCAGCGTCGGACTTGTTTCCCGCGAGCAGTACTTC. The chain is built from TRBV5-4 and TRBJ2-7, with D perhaps matching TRBD2 (5 bases). V shed 4 bases and J shed 6 bases, with 17 bases lying between them. Per germline, CDR1 SGHNT and CDR2 YYREEE (reference sequence). CDR3 length: 14 amino acids.

The chain has TRBV11-3 and TRBJ2-1; D is uncertain. The CDR3 has 15 residues. The ends were cut back, 0 bases at V and 10 bases at J, with 16 bases in the middle. Germline loops: CDR1 SGHNT, CDR2 YENEEA. The CDR3 sequence is CASSLDSSFGREQFF. CDR3 nucleotides: TGTGCCAGCAGCTTAGATTCCAGCTTTGGTCGGGAGCAGTTCTTC.

The rearrangement uses TRBV29-1 and TRBJ1-1, with D possibly being TRBD1 (6 bases). The CDR3 is made up of 12 amino acids. Germline V gene sequence: CDR1 SQVTM, CDR2 ANQGSEA. Trimming left V 7 bases short and J 4 bases short, with 13 bases between. The CDR3 region is CSGIRGGTEAFF. CDR3 DNA sequence: TGCAGCGGTATCAGGGGAGGCACTGAAGCTTTCTTT.

The V and J genes are TRBV7-6 and TRBJ2-7; TRBD1 matches at 9 bases. J was trimmed by 3 bases and V by 5 bases; bases with no gene match: 11. This CDR3 spans 16 amino acids. Germline assignment: CDR1 SGHVS and CDR2 FNYEAQ. The CDR3 DNA is TGTGCCAGCAGCGCGAAACAGGGGGCGTACAGCTACGAGCAGTACTTC. It specifies CASSAKQGAYSYEQYF.

Turning to this clone: The sample holds other DNA sequences that translate to the same CDR3. This chain uses TRBV5-1 with TRBJ2-7, with D perhaps matching TRBD1 (6 bases). From germline, CDR1 is SGHRS and CDR2 YFSETQ. This CDR3 comprises 14 residues. V lost 4 bases and J lost 2, with 13 bases in between. This CDR3 reads CASSLGDNTYEQYF. The CDR3 nucleotides read TGCGCCAGCAGCCTAGGGGACAACACCTACGAGCAGTACTTC.

DNA of the CDR3: TGTGCCAGCAGCTTAGGGGTGTCGCCCGGGGCCCAGTACTTC. As protein: CASSLGVSPGAQYF. J is TRBJ2-5 and V is TRBV7-2, with D possibly being TRBD2 (5 bases). V lost 1 base to trimming and J lost 9 bases, with 15 bases between them. CDR1 is SGHTA and CDR2 is FQGNSA in the germline V gene. The CDR3 spans 14 residues.

This chain connects TRBV28 to TRBJ2-7; 8 bases map to TRBD1. Germline CDR1 is MDHEN and CDR2 is SYDVKM. The CDR3 has 13 residues. V gave up 3 bases and J gave up 3 bases; unmatched junction bases: 1. The CDR3 DNA sequence: TGTGCCAGCAGTTTCGACAGGGGCTACGAGCAGTACTTC. It translates to CASSFDRGYEQYF. Filled out from reference TRBV28 and TRBJ2-7, the complete variable domain reads DVKVTQSSRYLVKRTGEKVFLECVQDMDHENMFWYRQDPGLGLRLIYFSYDVKMKEKGDIPEGYSVSREKKERFSLILESASTNQTSMYLCASSFDRGYEQYFGPGTRLTVT.

This chain uses TRBV10-3 with TRBJ1-5; no clear D. This CDR3 region has 16 residues. V was trimmed by 0 bases and J by 0 bases, leaving 9 bases between them. The germline V gene encodes CDR1 ENHRY and CDR2 SYGVKD. Here the CDR3 DNA reads TGTGCCATCAGTGAGTCGGGCCCGTATAGCAATCAGCCCCAGCATTTT. This sequence encodes CAISESGPYSNQPQHF.

This clone came up once. This sequence joins TRBV10-2 and TRBJ1-2, with D possibly TRBD1 on 6 matching bases. V lost 6 bases, J lost 4 bases, and 15 bases lay in between. This CDR3 is 14 amino acids long. The germline V gene has CDR1 WSHSY and CDR2 SAAADI. CDR3 sequence reads: CASSDRRSVYGYTF. In nucleotides, the CDR3 is TGCGCCAGCAGCGACAGGAGATCGGTCTATGGCTACACCTTC.

The V and J genes are TRBV6-6 and TRBJ1-5; D unresolved. This CDR3 contains 15 residues. Per germline, CDR1 MNHNY and CDR2 SVGAGI (reference sequence). Deletions cut 5 bases from V and 2 bases from J, with 13 bases between. The CDR3 DNA is TGTGCCAGCAGTCCCCCTAACGGGGGCAATCAGCCCCAGCATTTT. This codes for CASSPPNGGNQPQHF.

This sequence joins TRBV5-1 and TRBJ1-1, with D possibly being TRBD1 (5 bases). This CDR3 has 15 residues. Germline CDR1 and CDR2: SGHRS and YFSETQ. The V end lost 4 bases, the J end lost 5 bases, and 18 bases lay between the germline ends. The CDR3 bases are TGCGCCAGCAGCCCGGGAGGGACTGAGGGAACTGAAGCTTTCTTT. It translates to CASSPGGTEGTEAFF.

The rearrangement uses TRBV28 and TRBJ2-7, with a possible D match to TRBD2 (5 bases). Germline V CDR1 and CDR2: MDHEN, SYDVKM. V was clipped by 2 bases and J by 6 bases, with 17 bases between them. CDR3 length: 15 amino acids. CDR3 nucleotides: TGTGCCAGCAGTTTAAACGCCAGGAGAGGGTCCGAGCAGTACTTC. Encoded protein: CASSLNARRGSEQYF.

This CDR3 is CASSLGRGLNEKLFF. CDR3 nucleotides: TGTGCCAGCAGCTTAGGGCGGGGCTTAAATGAAAAACTGTTTTTT. The chain uses TRBV11-2 and TRBJ1-4; D might be TRBD1 (5 bases). The germline V gene has CDR1 SGHAT and CDR2 FQNNGV. V dropped 1 base and J dropped 5 bases, with 11 bases sitting between them. The CDR3 is 15 amino acids.

This chain uses TRBV5-1 with TRBJ1-4; D is unresolved. With 4 bases removed from V and 7 bases from J, the gap between germline ends came to 14 bases. Germline CDR1 SGHRS, CDR2 YFSETQ. This CDR3 has 14 amino acids. This CDR3 reads CASSPIAGIEKLFF. The CDR3 DNA sequence: TGCGCCAGCAGCCCCATCGCGGGGATTGAAAAACTGTTTTTT.

The rearrangement joins TRBV7-2 to TRBJ2-2, with 9 nucleotides matching TRBD1. CDR3 length: 16 residues. Looked up from germline, CDR1 is SGHTA and CDR2 is FQGNSA. J was trimmed by 3 bases and V by 1 base; bases with no gene match: 3. DNA of the CDR3: TGTGCCAGCAGCTTAGTAGGGACAGGGTACACCGGGGAGCTGTTTTTT. Its translation is CASSLVGTGYTGELFF.

This rearrangement joins TRBV28 to TRBJ1-1; D is undetermined. This CDR3 has 15 amino acids. CDR1 and CDR2 (germline): MDHEN, SYDVKM. Trimming pared 7 bases from V and 1 base from J, leaving 16 bases between. The CDR3 nucleotides read TGTGCCAGCACCGAATCGGGCAGGCAGAACACTGAAGCTTTCTTT. This encodes CASTESGRQNTEAFF.

The V call is TRBV5-1, the J call TRBJ2-2; the D is unclear. Germline V gives CDR1 SGHRS, CDR2 YFSETQ. Trimming pared 4 bases from V and 6 bases from J, leaving 7 bases between. CDR3 length: 12 residues. The CDR3: CASSEPSGELFF. CDR3 coding DNA: TGCGCCAGCAGCGAACCCTCCGGGGAGCTGTTTTTT.

The chain links TRBV28 to TRBJ1-2, with D possibly being TRBD1 (5 bases). Between the trimmed V and J ends, which lost 8 bases and 10 bases, there was a span of 20 bases. Germline CDR1 is MDHEN and CDR2 is SYDVKM. The CDR3 is 13 amino acids. In nucleotides, the CDR3 is TGTGCCAGCGGGGGGGTGTTAATGCGCGACTACACCTTC. As protein: CASGGVLMRDYTF.

This sequence joins TRBV5-6 and TRBJ2-1; D possibly uses TRBD1 or TRBD2 (5 bases each). Germline assignment: CDR1 SGHDT and CDR2 YYEEEE. The CDR3 runs to 15 residues. The germline V and J ends were trimmed by 4 bases and 6 bases, with 17 bases remaining between them. The CDR3 coding sequence is TGTGCCAGCAGCACGCACCCGGGACGTATCAATGAGCAGTTCTTC. Residues: CASSTHPGRINEQFF. The full variable domain, in which reference TRBV5-6 and TRBJ2-1 provide the parts outside the CDR3, is DAGVTQSPTHLIKTRGQQVTLRCSPKSGHDTVSWYQQALGQGPQFIFQYYEEEERQRGNFPDRFSGHQFPNYSSELNVNALLLGDSALYLCASSTHPGRINEQFFGPGTRLTVL.

The chain uses TRBV12-5 and TRBJ2-1; possibly TRBD1 or TRBD2 for D (5 bases each). Germline CDR1 and CDR2: LGHNT and FRNRAP. Trimming shortened V by 1 base and J by 8 bases, and 21 bases separated the two germline ends. The CDR3 extends over 17 amino acids. The CDR3 DNA is TGTGCTAGTGGTTTGGACCCGGGGCGGCCCCGAGTCGATGAGCAGTTCTTC. Translated: CASGLDPGRPRVDEQFF. Using reference TRBV12-5 and TRBJ2-1 for the parts outside the CDR3, the full variable domain is DARVTQTPRHKVTEMGQEVTMRCQPILGHNTVFWYRQTMMQGLELLAYFRNRAPLDDSGMPKDRFSAEMPDATLATLKIQPSEPRDSAVYFCASGLDPGRPRVDEQFFGPGTRLTVL.

V usage is TRBV5-4 and J usage is TRBJ2-1, with D perhaps matching TRBD1 (5 bases). This CDR3 is 17 amino acids long. The V gene lost 3 bases and the J gene lost 0 bases, with 16 bases spanning the gap. Germline CDR1 is SGHNT and CDR2 is YYREEE (reference sequence). The CDR3 DNA is TGTGCCAGCAGCTCGGGTGGGGCGGTGAGCTCCTACAATGAGCAGTTCTTC. Its translation: CASSSGGAVSSYNEQFF.

The chain recombines TRBV28 with TRBJ2-7; perhaps TRBD1 as D (6 bases). Germline V CDR1 and CDR2: MDHEN, SYDVKM. V dropped 5 bases and J dropped 10 bases, with 21 bases sitting between them. The CDR3 is 14 amino acids. Here the CDR3 reads CASSMDRPPGSQYF. The CDR3 region has the DNA TGTGCCAGCAGTATGGACAGACCTCCTGGGTCTCAGTACTTC.

The rearrangement joins TRBV29-1 to TRBJ2-5; 10 bases fit TRBD1. The better agreement between TRBJ2-7 and the DNA end casts doubt on the J call. The CDR3 sequence is 15 residues long. Looked up from germline, CDR1 is SQVTM and CDR2 is ANQGSEA. The CDR3 bases are TGCAGCGCCTCCACTATCGGGACAGGGGAGTACGAGCAGTACTTC. Protein: CSASTIGTGEYEQYF.